The clone carrying this T cell receptor (beta chain) was detected only a few times. Its antigen is currently unknown. These data belong to a study of vaccination and CD4 T cells after COVID-19. Treatment in this sample: approximately 11-day PBMC culture with coronavirus spike peptide pools or control peptides (ViraFEST assay). It was before the COVID-19 pandemic (2011-2018) that the unexposed donor's CD4+ T cells were collected. Researchers reported culturing 2 million or so PBMCs per well with approximately 10 IU/ml IL-2 and 8 to 10 ug/ml peptide pools. The CDR3 consists of 13 residues. Germline V gene lookup returns CDR1 LNHDA and CDR2 SQIVND (reference sequence). The V end lost 6 bases, the J end lost 6 bases, and 12 bases lay between the germline ends. Cultured CD4+ T cells had their DNA profiled by the Oncomine TCR Beta short-read assay. Via MiXCR, TCRdb re-called the PCR reads, giving one row per CDR3 protein. The data show about 4,400 distinct CDR3 sequences, around two fifths seen once.

The sequenced sample consisted of CD4+ T cells from blood, cultured in vitro. This sequence originates from a human donor in good health. J is TRBJ1-5 and V is TRBV19; possibly TRBD1 for D (5 bases). CDR3 sequence reads: CASRRGEGQPQHF. In nucleotides, the CDR3 is TGTGCCAGTAGGAGGGGCGAAGGTCAGCCCCAGCATTTT.